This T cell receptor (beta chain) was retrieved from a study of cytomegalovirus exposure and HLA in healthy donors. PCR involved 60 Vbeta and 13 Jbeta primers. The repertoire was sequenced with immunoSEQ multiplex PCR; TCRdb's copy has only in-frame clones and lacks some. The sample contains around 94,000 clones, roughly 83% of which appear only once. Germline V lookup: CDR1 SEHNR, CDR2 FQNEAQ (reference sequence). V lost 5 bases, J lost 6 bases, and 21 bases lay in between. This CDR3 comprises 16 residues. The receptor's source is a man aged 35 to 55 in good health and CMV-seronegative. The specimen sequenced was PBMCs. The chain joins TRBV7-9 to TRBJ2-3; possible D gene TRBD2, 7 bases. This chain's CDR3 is CASSANSGGRPDTQYF. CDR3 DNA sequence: TGTGCCAGCAGCGCTAATTCGGGGGGCCGGCCCGATACGCAGTATTTT.